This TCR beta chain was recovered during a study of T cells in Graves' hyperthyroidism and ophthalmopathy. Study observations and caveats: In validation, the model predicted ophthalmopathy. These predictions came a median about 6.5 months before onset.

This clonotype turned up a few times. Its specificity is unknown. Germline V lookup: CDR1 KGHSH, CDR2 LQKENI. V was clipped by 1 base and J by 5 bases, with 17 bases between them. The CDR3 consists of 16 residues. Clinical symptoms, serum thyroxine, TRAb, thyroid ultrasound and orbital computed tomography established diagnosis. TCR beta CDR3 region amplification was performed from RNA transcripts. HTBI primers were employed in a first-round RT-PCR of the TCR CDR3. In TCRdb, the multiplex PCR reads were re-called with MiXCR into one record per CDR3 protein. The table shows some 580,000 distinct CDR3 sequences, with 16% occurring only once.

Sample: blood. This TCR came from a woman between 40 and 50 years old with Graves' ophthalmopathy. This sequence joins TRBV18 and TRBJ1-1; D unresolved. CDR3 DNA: TGTGCCAGCTCACCACTCCAGCCAGAACGAGGGACTGAAGCTTTCTTT. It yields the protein CASSPLQPERGTEAFF.